This T cell receptor beta chain was recovered during a study of OX40 agonist ivuxolimab in advanced cancers. Study summary: It was ivuxolimab, an agonistic anti-OX40 (CD134) antibody, that patients were treated with.

Exclusion of a patient followed from autoimmune disease history or systemic immunosuppression. CDR1 is SQVTM and CDR2 is ANQGSEA in the germline V gene. CDR3 length: 13 residues. V gave up 6 bases and J gave up 2 bases; unmatched junction bases: 3. Sequencing was performed with immunoSEQ multiplex PCR; in TCRdb, only in-frame clones are kept and a portion is missing. This sample yields around 95,000 clones, of which roughly 90% are seen a single time; about 0.15% belongs to the top ten. Material: CD4+ or CD8+ T cells sorted from blood, obtained in a trial of the OX40 agonist ivuxolimab. V gene TRBV29-1 combines with J gene TRBJ2-2; 7 nucleotides line up with TRBD1. This TCR came from an adult with an advanced solid tumor such as melanoma, head and neck, liver or kidney cancer. The CDR3 loop is CSVGQRNTGELFF. In nucleotides, the CDR3 is TGCAGCGTGGGACAGCGAAACACCGGGGAGCTGTTTTTT.